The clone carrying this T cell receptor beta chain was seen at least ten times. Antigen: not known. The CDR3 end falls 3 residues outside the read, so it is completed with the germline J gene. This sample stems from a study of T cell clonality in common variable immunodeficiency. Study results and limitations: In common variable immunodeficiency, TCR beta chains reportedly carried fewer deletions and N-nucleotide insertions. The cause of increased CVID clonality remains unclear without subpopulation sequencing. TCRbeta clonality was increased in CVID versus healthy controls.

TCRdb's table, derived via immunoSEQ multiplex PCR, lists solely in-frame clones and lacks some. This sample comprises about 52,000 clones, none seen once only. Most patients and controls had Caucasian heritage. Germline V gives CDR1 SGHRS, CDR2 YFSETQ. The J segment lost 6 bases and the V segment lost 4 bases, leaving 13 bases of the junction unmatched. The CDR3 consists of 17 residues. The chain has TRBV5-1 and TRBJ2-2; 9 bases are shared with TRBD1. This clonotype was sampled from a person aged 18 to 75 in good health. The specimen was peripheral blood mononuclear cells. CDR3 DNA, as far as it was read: TGCGCCAGCAGCCCCCGGGACAGGGACGCCTCGGCCGGGGAG. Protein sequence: CASSPRDRDASAGE. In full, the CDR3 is CASSPRDRDASAGELFF.